The rows below give T cell receptor beta chains drawn from one sample of a study of T cell responses to AZD1222 COVID-19 vaccine. Produced via immunoSEQ multiplex PCR; TCRdb's table is partial and in-frame only. The sample contains 130,000 or so clones, roughly 88% of which appear only once. The material was peripheral blood, obtained 28 days after the second AZD1222 dose. These receptors originate from an adult who received the AZD1222 COVID-19 vaccine. Both conserved end residues are part of each CDR3. Fields, in order: CDR3 DNA, CDR3 protein, J gene, V gene, D gene, clone size. The D gene is left open where the match is weak. Not all rows give a size; the values are once, few, many and, for expanded clones, a class.

TGCAGCGCCTGGTGGGTAGTCCTAGTTGGCGCCGCTAACTATGGCTACACCTTC CSAWWVVLVGAANYGYTF TRBJ1-2 TRBV29-1 - once
TGTGCCAGCAGCTCAGGAAACGACCCAGCTCCCCAGCATTTT CASSSGNDPAPQHF TRBJ1-5 TRBV7-9 - -
TGTGCCAGCAGCTTACCGTGGCAAGAGACCCAGTACTTC CASSLPWQETQYF TRBJ2-5 TRBV7-9 - once
TGTGCCAGCAGCCAAGATTTGGGTTGGCTAGCGGGGGGTCCGTACCAAGAGACCCAGTACTTC CASSQDLGWLAGGPYQETQYF TRBJ2-5 TRBV3-1/TRBV3-2 TRBD2 -
TGTGCCAGCACCCTACCCTCCCGAGGAACCCTAACTGAAGCTTTCTTT CASTLPSRGTLTEAFF TRBJ1-1 TRBV7-8 - -
TGTGCCAGCAGCTTGTCCGAGACCTCTGGCTACACCTTC CASSLSETSGYTF TRBJ1-2 TRBV7-9 - -
TGCGCCAGCAGCATAATGGATTCGAACACCGGGGAGCTGTTTTTT CASSIMDSNTGELFF TRBJ2-2 TRBV5-1 - few
TGTGCCAGCAGTGGCCAGAGGGGCTTGAGGGGAAACACCATATATTTT CASSGQRGLRGNTIYF TRBJ1-3 TRBV6-1 - -
TGTGCCAGCAGCTTAGGGGGGGACAGAGAAGCTTTCTTT CASSLGGDREAFF TRBJ1-1 TRBV11-3 TRBD1 -
TGCGCCAGCAGCCCAGGGGACTACTCTGGAAACACCATATATTTT CASSPGDYSGNTIYF TRBJ1-3 TRBV5-1 - -
TGTGCCACCAGCAGATTATCAGGGGTTAATGAAAAACTGTTTTTT CATSRLSGVNEKLFF TRBJ1-4 TRBV15 - -
TGTGCCACCAGTGATTTGTTGGACAGTCATACGCAGTATTTT CATSDLLDSHTQYF TRBJ2-3 TRBV24-1 - few
TGTGCCAGCAGCTCCCGGGCCGGAGATACGCAGTATTTT CASSSRAGDTQYF TRBJ2-3 TRBV7-2 - few
TGTGCCAGTAGTATAGGGGCAGTCGCTAATGAAAAACTGTTTTTT CASSIGAVANEKLFF TRBJ1-4 TRBV19 - -
TGTGCCAGCAGTTTTGGACAGGGGGTCAATGAGCAGTTCTTC CASSFGQGVNEQFF TRBJ2-1 TRBV27 TRBD1 once
TGTGCCACCAGTGGGAGCCGGACACCGTACCAAGAGACCCAGTACTTC CATSGSRTPYQETQYF TRBJ2-5 TRBV24-1 - -
TGCAGCGTCGAGTCCTGGGGTCTAGAGGGCTACACCTTC CSVESWGLEGYTF TRBJ1-2 TRBV29-1 - -
TGCGCCAGCAGCCAAGCTCCTATCGGCGAGCAGTACTTC CASSQAPIGEQYF TRBJ2-7 TRBV4-3 - -
TGTGCCAGCAGCTTAGGACTAGCGGGGGCCCTCTACAATGAGCAGTTCTTC CASSLGLAGALYNEQFF TRBJ2-1 TRBV7-6 TRBD2 -
TGTGCCACCAGCACGAGGGTTGGGGGACCATATGGCTACACCTTC CATSTRVGGPYGYTF TRBJ1-2 TRBV15 - -
TGTGCCAGCAGCCAAGCAGGGTTGGGCGAGCAGTACTTC CASSQAGLGEQYF TRBJ2-7 TRBV3-1/TRBV3-2 - -
TGCGCCAGCAGCCAAGATTTTGGGGGACCCAGGGGAGAGACCCAGTACTTC CASSQDFGGPRGETQYF TRBJ2-5 TRBV4-1 - -
TGTGCCAGCAGCGTAGGAGGGGGATTTAGCACAGATACGCAGTATTTT CASSVGGGFSTDTQYF TRBJ2-3 TRBV9 - few
TGTGCCAGCAGCCCGAGCACAGATACGCAGTATTTT CASSPSTDTQYF TRBJ2-3 TRBV9 - -
TGTGCCAGCAGTCGCCCGGGAGGGAAGGGTCAGCCCCAGCATTTT CASSRPGGKGQPQHF TRBJ1-5 TRBV6-2/TRBV6-3 - -
TGTGCCAGCAAAGGACACAAGAATTCACCCCTCCACTTT CASKGHKNSPLHF TRBJ1-6 TRBV7-9 - -
TGTGCCAGCAGCACGGGACTAGCTGGGGCCAACGTCCTGACTTTC CASSTGLAGANVLTF TRBJ2-6 TRBV7-2 TRBD2 -